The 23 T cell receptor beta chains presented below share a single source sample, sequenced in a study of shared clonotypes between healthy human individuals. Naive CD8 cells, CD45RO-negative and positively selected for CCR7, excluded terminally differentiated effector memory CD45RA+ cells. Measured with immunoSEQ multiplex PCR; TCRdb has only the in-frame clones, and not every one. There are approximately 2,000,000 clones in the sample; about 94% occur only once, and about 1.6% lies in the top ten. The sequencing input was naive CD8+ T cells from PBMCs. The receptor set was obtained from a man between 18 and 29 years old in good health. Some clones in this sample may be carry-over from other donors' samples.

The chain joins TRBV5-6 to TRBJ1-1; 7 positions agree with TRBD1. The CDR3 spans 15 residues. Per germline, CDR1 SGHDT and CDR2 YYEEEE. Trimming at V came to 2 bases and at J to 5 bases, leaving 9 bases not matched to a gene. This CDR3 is CASSFYRGTGTEAFF. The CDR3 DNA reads TGTGCCAGCAGCTTCTACAGGGGAACGGGAACTGAAGCTTTCTTT.

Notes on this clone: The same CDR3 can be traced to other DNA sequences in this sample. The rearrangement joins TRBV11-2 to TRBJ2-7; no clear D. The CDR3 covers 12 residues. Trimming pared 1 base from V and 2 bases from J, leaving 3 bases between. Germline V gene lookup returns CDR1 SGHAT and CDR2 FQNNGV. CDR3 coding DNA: TGTGCCAGCAGCTTAGTCCCCTACGAGCAGTACTTC. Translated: CASSLVPYEQYF.

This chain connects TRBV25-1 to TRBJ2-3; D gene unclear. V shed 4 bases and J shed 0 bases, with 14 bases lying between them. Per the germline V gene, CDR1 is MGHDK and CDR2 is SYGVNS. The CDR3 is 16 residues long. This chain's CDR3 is CASSGFDESSTDTQYF. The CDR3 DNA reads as TGTGCCAGCAGTGGTTTTGACGAATCTAGCACAGATACGCAGTATTTT.

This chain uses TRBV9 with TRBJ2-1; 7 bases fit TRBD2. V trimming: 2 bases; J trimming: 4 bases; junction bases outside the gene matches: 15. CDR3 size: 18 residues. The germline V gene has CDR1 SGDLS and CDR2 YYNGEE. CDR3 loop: CASSVTPLTGGSYNEQFF. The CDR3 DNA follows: TGTGCCAGCAGCGTGACGCCTCTTACGGGAGGTTCGTACAATGAGCAGTTCTTC.

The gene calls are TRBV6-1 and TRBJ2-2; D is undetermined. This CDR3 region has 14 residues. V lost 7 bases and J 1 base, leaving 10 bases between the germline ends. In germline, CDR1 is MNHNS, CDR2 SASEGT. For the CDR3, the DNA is TGTGCCAGCACTAGGGATCTGAACACCGGGGAGCTGTTTTTT. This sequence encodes CASTRDLNTGELFF.

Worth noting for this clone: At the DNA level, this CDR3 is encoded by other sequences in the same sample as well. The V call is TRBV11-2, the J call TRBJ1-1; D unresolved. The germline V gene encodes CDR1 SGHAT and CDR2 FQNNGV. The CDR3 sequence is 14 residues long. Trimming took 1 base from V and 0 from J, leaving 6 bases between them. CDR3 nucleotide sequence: TGTGCCAGCAGCTTAGGGCGGTTGAACACTGAAGCTTTCTTT. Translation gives CASSLGRLNTEAFF.

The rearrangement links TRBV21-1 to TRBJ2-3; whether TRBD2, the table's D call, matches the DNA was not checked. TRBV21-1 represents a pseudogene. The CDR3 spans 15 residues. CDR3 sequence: CASSGLTISTDTQYF. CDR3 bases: TGTGCCAGCAGCGGACTGACGATCAGCACAGATACGCAGTATTTT.

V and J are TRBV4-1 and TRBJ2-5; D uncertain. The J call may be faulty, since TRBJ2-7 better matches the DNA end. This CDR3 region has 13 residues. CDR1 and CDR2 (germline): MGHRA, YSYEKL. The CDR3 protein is CASSPQLSYEQYF. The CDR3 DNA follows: TGCGCCAGCTCGCCGCAGCTCTCCTACGAGCAGTACTTC.

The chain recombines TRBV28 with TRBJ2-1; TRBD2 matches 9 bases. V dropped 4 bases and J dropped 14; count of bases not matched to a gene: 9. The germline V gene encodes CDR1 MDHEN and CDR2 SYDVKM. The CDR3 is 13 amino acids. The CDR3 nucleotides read TGTGCCAGCAGTTCCGCGCTAGCGGGAAGGAAGTTCTTC. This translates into CASSSALAGRKFF.

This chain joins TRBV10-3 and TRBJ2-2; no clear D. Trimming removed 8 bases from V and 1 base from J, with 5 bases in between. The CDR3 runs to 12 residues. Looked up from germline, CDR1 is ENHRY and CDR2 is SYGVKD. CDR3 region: CAIGGNTGELFF. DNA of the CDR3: TGTGCCATCGGTGGGAACACCGGGGAGCTGTTTTTT.

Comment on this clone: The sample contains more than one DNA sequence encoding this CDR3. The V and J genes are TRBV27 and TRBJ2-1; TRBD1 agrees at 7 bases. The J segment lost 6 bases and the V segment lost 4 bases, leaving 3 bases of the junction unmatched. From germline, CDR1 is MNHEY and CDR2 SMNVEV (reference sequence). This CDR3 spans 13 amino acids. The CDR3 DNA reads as TGTGCCAGCAGTTCGACAGGGATCAATGAGCAGTTCTTC. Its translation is CASSSTGINEQFF.

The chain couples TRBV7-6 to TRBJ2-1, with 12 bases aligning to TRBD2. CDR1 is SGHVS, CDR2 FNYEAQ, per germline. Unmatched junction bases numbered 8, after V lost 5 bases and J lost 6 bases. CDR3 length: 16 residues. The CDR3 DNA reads TGTGCCAGCAGCGACCCTAGCGGGAGGGCCCTCAATGAGCAGTTCTTC. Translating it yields CASSDPSGRALNEQFF.

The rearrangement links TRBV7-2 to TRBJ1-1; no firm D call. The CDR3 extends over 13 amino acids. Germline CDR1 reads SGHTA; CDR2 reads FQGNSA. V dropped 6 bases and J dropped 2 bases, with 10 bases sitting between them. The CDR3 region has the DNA TGTGCCAGCAGAACCCGACCCAACACTGAAGCTTTCTTT. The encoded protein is CASRTRPNTEAFF.

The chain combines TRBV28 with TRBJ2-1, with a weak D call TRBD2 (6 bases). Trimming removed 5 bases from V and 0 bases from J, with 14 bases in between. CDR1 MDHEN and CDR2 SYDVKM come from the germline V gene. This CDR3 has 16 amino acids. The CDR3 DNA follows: TGTGCCAGCAGTCCACGGACTATTAGCTCCTACAATGAGCAGTTCTTC. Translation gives CASSPRTISSYNEQFF. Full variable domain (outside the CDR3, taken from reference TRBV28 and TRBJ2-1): DVKVTQSSRYLVKRTGEKVFLECVQDMDHENMFWYRQDPGLGLRLIYFSYDVKMKEKGDIPEGYSVSREKKERFSLILESASTNQTSMYLCASSPRTISSYNEQFFGPGTRLTVL.

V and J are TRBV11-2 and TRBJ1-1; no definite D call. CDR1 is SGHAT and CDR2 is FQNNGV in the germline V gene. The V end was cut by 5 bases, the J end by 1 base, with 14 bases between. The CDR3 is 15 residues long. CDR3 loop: CASSAPTRANTEAFF. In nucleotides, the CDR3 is TGTGCCAGCAGCGCGCCTACAAGGGCGAACACTGAAGCTTTCTTT.

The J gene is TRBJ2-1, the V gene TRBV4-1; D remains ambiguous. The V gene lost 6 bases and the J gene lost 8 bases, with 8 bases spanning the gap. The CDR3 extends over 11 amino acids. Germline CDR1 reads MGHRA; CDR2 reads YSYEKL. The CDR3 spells CASRIGDEQFF. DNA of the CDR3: TGCGCCAGCAGGATAGGCGATGAGCAGTTCTTC.

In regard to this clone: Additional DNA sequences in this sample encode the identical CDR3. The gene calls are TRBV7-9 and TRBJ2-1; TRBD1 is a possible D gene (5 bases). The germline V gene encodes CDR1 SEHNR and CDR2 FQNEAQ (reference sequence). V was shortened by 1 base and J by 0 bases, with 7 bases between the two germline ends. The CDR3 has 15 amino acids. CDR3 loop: CASSLGQGSYNEQFF. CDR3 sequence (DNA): TGTGCCAGCAGCTTAGGGCAGGGCTCCTACAATGAGCAGTTCTTC.

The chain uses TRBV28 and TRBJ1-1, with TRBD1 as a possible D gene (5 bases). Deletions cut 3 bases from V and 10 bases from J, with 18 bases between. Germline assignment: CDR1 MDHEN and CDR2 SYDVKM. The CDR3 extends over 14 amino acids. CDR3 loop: CASSFSVQPGGAFF. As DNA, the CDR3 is TGTGCCAGCAGTTTCTCTGTCCAGCCCGGGGGAGCTTTCTTT.

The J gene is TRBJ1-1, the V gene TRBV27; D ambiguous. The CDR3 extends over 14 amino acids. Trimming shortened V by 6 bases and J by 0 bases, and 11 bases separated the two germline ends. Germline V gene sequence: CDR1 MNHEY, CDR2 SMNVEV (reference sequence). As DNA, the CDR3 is TGTGCCAGCAGCGCTGTAAGGTTGAACACTGAAGCTTTCTTT. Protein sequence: CASSAVRLNTEAFF.

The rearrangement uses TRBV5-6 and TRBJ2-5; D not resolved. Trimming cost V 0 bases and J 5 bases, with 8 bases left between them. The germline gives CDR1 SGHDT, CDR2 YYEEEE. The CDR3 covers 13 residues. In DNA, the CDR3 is TGTGCCAGCAGCTTGGCGGTTTTTGAGACCCAGTACTTC. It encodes CASSLAVFETQYF.

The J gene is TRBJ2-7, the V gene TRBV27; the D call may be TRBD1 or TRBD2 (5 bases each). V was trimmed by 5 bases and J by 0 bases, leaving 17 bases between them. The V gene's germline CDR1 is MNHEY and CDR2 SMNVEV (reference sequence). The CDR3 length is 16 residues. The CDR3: CASSPRGRFSSYEQYF. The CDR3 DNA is TGTGCCAGCAGTCCCCGGGGCCGTTTTAGCTCCTACGAGCAGTACTTC.

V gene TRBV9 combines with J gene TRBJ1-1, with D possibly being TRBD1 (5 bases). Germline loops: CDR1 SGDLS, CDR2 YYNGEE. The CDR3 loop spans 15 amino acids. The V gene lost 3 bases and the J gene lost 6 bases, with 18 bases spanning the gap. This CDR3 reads CASSAGRGLSPEAFF. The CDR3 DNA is TGTGCCAGCAGCGCCGGGAGGGGACTTTCCCCTGAAGCTTTCTTT.

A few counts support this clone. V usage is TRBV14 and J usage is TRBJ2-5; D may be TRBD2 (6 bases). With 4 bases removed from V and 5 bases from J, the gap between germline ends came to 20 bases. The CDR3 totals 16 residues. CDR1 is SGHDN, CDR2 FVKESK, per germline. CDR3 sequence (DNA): TGTGCCAGCAGCCCTAGCCTCACGGGGGTTGGGGAGACCCAGTACTTC. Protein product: CASSPSLTGVGETQYF. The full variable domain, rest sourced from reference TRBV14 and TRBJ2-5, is EAGVTQFPSHSVIEKGQTVTLRCDPISGHDNLYWYRRVMGKEIKFLLHFVKESKQDESGMPNNRFLAERTGGTYSTLKVQPAELEDSGVYFCASSPSLTGVGETQYFGPGTRLLVL.